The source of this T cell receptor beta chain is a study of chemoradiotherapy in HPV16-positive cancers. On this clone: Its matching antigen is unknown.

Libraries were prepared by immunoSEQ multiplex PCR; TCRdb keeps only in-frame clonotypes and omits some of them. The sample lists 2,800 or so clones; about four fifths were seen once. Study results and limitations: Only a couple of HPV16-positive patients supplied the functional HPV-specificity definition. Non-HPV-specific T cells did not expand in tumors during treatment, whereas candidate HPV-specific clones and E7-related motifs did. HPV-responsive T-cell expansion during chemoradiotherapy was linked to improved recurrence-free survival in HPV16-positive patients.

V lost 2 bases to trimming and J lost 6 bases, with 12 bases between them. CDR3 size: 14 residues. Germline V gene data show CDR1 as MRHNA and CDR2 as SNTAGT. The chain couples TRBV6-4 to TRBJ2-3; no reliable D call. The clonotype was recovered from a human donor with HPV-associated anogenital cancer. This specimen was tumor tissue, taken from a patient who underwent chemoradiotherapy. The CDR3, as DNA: TGTGCCAGCAGTGACCTGACGGGTTCCGATACGCAGTATTTT. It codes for CASSDLTGSDTQYF.